This T cell receptor beta chain was obtained from a study of control samples from healthy donors and cancer patients. Profiling relied on immunoSEQ multiplex PCR, and the TCRdb table lists in-frame clones only, not all of them. The repertoire consists of 130,000 or so clones, with 85% to 95% occurring once and the leading ten covering more than 13%. The material sequenced was PBMCs. The sequence was obtained from a man in his fifties or sixties with colorectal cancer.

The CDR3 loop is CASSQDTNTGELFF. CDR3 coding DNA: TGTGCCAGCAGCCAAGATACGAACACCGGGGAGCTGTTTTTT. The chain links TRBV3-1 (or the pseudogene TRBV3-2) to TRBJ2-2; D is undetermined. This CDR3 contains 14 residues. V was cut by 0 bases and J by 0 bases, with 2 bases left in between. Germline-derived CDR1 and CDR2 are LGHDT and YNNKEL (reference sequence).